The rows below give T cell receptor beta chains drawn from one sample of a study of radiation and T cells in renal cell carcinoma. The protocol was immunoSEQ multiplex PCR, while the TCRdb copy is restricted to in-frame clones and leaves out a portion. The table shows some 9,700 clones, with roughly 50% occurring only once. The material sequenced was tumor tissue, taken from a patient whose treatment included radiotherapy and nephrectomy. The source of these receptors is a man between 60 and 75 years old with renal cell carcinoma. The CDR3 runs from the conserved cysteine through the conserved F or W. The D gene is left open where the match is weak. The listing skips clone size in some rows; elsewhere it reads once, few, many or a size class.

d_gene: TRBD1; j_gene: TRBJ1-2; abundance: .; v_gene: TRBV28; len: 16; CDR3nt: TGTGCCAGCACGCAAGACAGGGGCTCGGGGCCGTATGGCTACACCTTC; CDR3aa: CASTQDRGSGPYGYTF
d_gene: .; j_gene: TRBJ2-2; abundance: .; v_gene: TRBV28; len: 15; CDR3nt: TGTGCCAGCAGTTTATGGAGGGCGAACACCGGGGAGCTGTTTTTT; CDR3aa: CASSLWRANTGELFF
d_gene: .; j_gene: TRBJ1-5; abundance: .; v_gene: TRBV4-3; len: 15; CDR3nt: TGCGCCAGCAGCCAAGATCGCGGAGACGATCAGCCCCAGCATTTT; CDR3aa: CASSQDRGDDQPQHF
d_gene: .; j_gene: TRBJ2-6; abundance: few; v_gene: TRBV2; len: 15; CDR3nt: TGTGCCAGCAGTGACCCGAGCTCTGGGGCCAACGTCCTGACTTTC; CDR3aa: CASSDPSSGANVLTF
d_gene: .; j_gene: TRBJ2-1; abundance: few; v_gene: TRBV11-3; len: 13; CDR3nt: TGTGCCAGCAGCTTATCGTCCGTGGGTGAGCAGTTCTTC; CDR3aa: CASSLSSVGEQFF
d_gene: .; j_gene: TRBJ2-1; abundance: few; v_gene: TRBV11-2; len: 12; CDR3nt: TGTGCCAGCAGCTTGTCCATCAATGAGCAGTTCTTC; CDR3aa: CASSLSINEQFF
d_gene: .; j_gene: TRBJ1-2; abundance: medium-sized; v_gene: TRBV5-4; len: 15; CDR3nt: TGTGCCAGCAGCTTGAAGACGGACGCTAACTATGGCTACACCTTC; CDR3aa: CASSLKTDANYGYTF
d_gene: .; j_gene: TRBJ2-7; abundance: .; v_gene: TRBV6-5; len: 13; CDR3nt: TGTGCCAGCAGATCAGGGTGGTTGGGCGAGCAGTACTTC; CDR3aa: CASRSGWLGEQYF
d_gene: TRBD1; j_gene: TRBJ2-1; abundance: .; v_gene: TRBV6-4; len: 14; CDR3nt: TGTGCCAGCAGTACAGGACAGGGGAGCAATGAGCAGTTCTTC; CDR3aa: CASSTGQGSNEQFF
d_gene: TRBD2; j_gene: TRBJ2-7; abundance: .; v_gene: TRBV4-1; len: 16; CDR3nt: TGCGCCAGCAGCCAAGATACAGGACTAGCGGGACGCGAGCAGTACTTC; CDR3aa: CASSQDTGLAGREQYF
d_gene: TRBD1; j_gene: TRBJ2-6; abundance: .; v_gene: TRBV27; len: 18; CDR3nt: TGTGCCAGCAGTTTAGGAGAGACAGGGCGCTCTGGGGCCAACGTCCTGACTTTC; CDR3aa: CASSLGETGRSGANVLTF
d_gene: TRBD2; j_gene: TRBJ2-7; abundance: .; v_gene: TRBV6-5; len: 13; CDR3nt: TGTGCCAGCGGGAGGGCCCAATTCTACGAGCAGTACTTC; CDR3aa: CASGRAQFYEQYF
d_gene: TRBD1; j_gene: TRBJ1-5; abundance: .; v_gene: TRBV9; len: 14; CDR3nt: TGTGCCAGCAGCGTTGGGACAGGGTCTGAGCCCCAGCATTTT; CDR3aa: CASSVGTGSEPQHF
d_gene: .; j_gene: TRBJ1-6; abundance: few; v_gene: TRBV30; len: 15; CDR3nt: TGTGCCTGGAGTGTAGAGGGGTCCTATAATTCACCCCTCCACTTT; CDR3aa: CAWSVEGSYNSPLHF
d_gene: TRBD1; j_gene: TRBJ1-5; abundance: .; v_gene: TRBV27; len: 15; CDR3nt: TGTGCCAGCAGTCTCTATGGGACAGCGAATCAGCCCCAGCATTTT; CDR3aa: CASSLYGTANQPQHF
d_gene: TRBD1; j_gene: TRBJ2-7; abundance: .; v_gene: TRBV4-3; len: 15; CDR3nt: TGCGCCAGCAGCCAAGGGGACAGCGCACACTACGAGCAGTACTTC; CDR3aa: CASSQGDSAHYEQYF
d_gene: TRBD2; j_gene: TRBJ2-7; abundance: .; v_gene: TRBV6-6; len: 12; CDR3nt: TGTGCCAGCAGTCGGGAGGGTTACGAGCAGTACTTC; CDR3aa: CASSREGYEQYF
d_gene: .; j_gene: TRBJ2-6; abundance: medium-sized; v_gene: TRBV6-1; len: 15; CDR3nt: TGTGCCAGCAGTACAGCTCCCTCTGGGGCCAACGTCCTGACTTTC; CDR3aa: CASSTAPSGANVLTF
d_gene: .; j_gene: TRBJ1-4; abundance: once; v_gene: TRBV5-1; len: 17; CDR3nt: TGCGCCAGCAGCGTAGTTAGGGATGGGGGAGCTAATGAAAAACTGTTTTTT; CDR3aa: CASSVVRDGGANEKLFF
d_gene: TRBD2; j_gene: TRBJ2-7; abundance: .; v_gene: TRBV5-1; len: 17; CDR3nt: TGCGCCAGCAGCTTGGGGACTAGCGGGAGAATCTCCTACGAGCAGTACTTC; CDR3aa: CASSLGTSGRISYEQYF
d_gene: .; j_gene: TRBJ1-4; abundance: few; v_gene: TRBV25-1; len: 15; CDR3nt: TGTGCCAGCAGTGAACCGGCAACAACTAATGAAAAACTGTTTTTT; CDR3aa: CASSEPATTNEKLFF
d_gene: .; j_gene: TRBJ2-1; abundance: .; v_gene: TRBV27; len: 12; CDR3nt: TGTGCCAGCAGTCAGACAGGCAATGAGCAGTTCTTC; CDR3aa: CASSQTGNEQFF
d_gene: .; j_gene: TRBJ1-4; abundance: .; v_gene: TRBV27; len: 14; CDR3nt: TGTGCCAGCAGCCCCTGGGAGGGGACGGAAAAACTGTTTTTT; CDR3aa: CASSPWEGTEKLFF
d_gene: .; j_gene: TRBJ2-7; abundance: .; v_gene: TRBV27; len: 15; CDR3nt: TGTGCCAGCAGTTTATCGATGGCGTCTTCGTACGAGCAGTACTTC; CDR3aa: CASSLSMASSYEQYF